This paragraph covers one T cell receptor (beta chain) sequence. This specimen comes from a study of technical replicates of blood from several donors. The length of the CDR3 is 15 residues. Germline CDR1 and CDR2: SGDLS and YYNGEE. Trimming removed 3 bases from V and 0 bases from J, with 7 bases in between. The repertoire was sequenced with immunoSEQ multiplex PCR; TCRdb's copy has only in-frame clones and lacks some. In the table there are tens of thousands of clones, 93% of which are singletons. This chain uses TRBV9 with TRBJ2-6; no clear D gene. This receptor was taken from a human donor in good health. The sample consisted of T cells isolated from PBMCs. CDR3 in amino acids: CASSAYSSGANVLTF. CDR3 nucleotide sequence: TGTGCCAGCAGCGCTTACAGCTCTGGGGCCAACGTCCTGACTTTC.